The 30 T cell receptor beta chains listed next were all sequenced from one sample in a study of T cell responses to AZD1222 COVID-19 vaccine. Libraries were prepared by immunoSEQ multiplex PCR; TCRdb keeps only in-frame clonotypes and omits some of them. The repertoire holds over 110,000 clones, with approximately 89% as singletons. The sample was peripheral blood, taken on day 0 of AZD1222 vaccination. The receptors were gathered from an adult in good health.

The chain is built from TRBV20-1 and TRBJ2-5, with 9 bases that match TRBD2. With 3 bases clipped from V and 7 bases from J, the junction kept 6 bases outside the gene matches. CDR3 length: 13 residues. CDR1 and CDR2 from the germline V gene are DFQATT and SNEGSKA (reference sequence). This chain's CDR3 is CSASAGGLGTQYF. CDR3 sequence (DNA): TGCAGTGCTAGTGCGGGGGGGCTCGGGACCCAGTACTTC.

The chain recombines TRBV14 with TRBJ2-7, with 7 bases that match TRBD2. This CDR3 comprises 12 residues. After removal of 5 bases from V and 5 bases from J, the junction contained 3 bases not matched to a gene. CDR1 and CDR2 from the germline V gene are SGHDN and FVKESK. CDR3 nucleotide sequence: TGTGCCAGCAGCTGGGGGGGGAACGAGCAGTACTTC. The encoded protein is CASSWGGNEQYF. The whole variable domain, filled in from reference TRBV14 and TRBJ2-7, reads EAGVTQFPSHSVIEKGQTVTLRCDPISGHDNLYWYRRVMGKEIKFLLHFVKESKQDESGMPNNRFLAERTGGTYSTLKVQPAELEDSGVYFCASSWGGNEQYFGPGTRLTVT.

This chain joins TRBV27 and TRBJ2-3; 13 bases align to TRBD2. The CDR3 totals 17 residues. Germline V lookup: CDR1 MNHEY, CDR2 SMNVEV (reference sequence). Trimming removed 7 bases from V and 2 bases from J; junction bases left unmatched: 9. The CDR3 sequence: CASTMRGLAGATDTQYF. In nucleotides, the CDR3 is TGTGCCAGCACCATGCGTGGACTAGCGGGGGCCACAGATACGCAGTATTTT.

The chain is built from TRBV11-3 and TRBJ2-1, with TRBD2 matching over 11 bases. Germline lookup yields CDR1 SGHNT and CDR2 YENEEA. With 4 bases clipped from V and 5 bases from J, the junction kept 7 bases outside the gene matches. The CDR3 contains 16 residues. The CDR3 region has the DNA TGTGCCAGCAGCTCTGGCCTAGCGGGGGGAAACAATGAGCAGTTCTTC. This sequence encodes CASSSGLAGGNNEQFF. The whole variable domain, filled in from reference TRBV11-3 and TRBJ2-1, reads EAGVVQSPRYKIIEKKQPVAFWCNPISGHNTLYWYLQNLGQGPELLIRYENEEAVDDSQLPKDRFSAERLKGVDSTLKIQPAELGDSAVYLCASSSGLAGGNNEQFFGPGTRLTVL.

Only one count was recorded for this clone. The chain has TRBV10-3 and TRBJ2-2, with D uncertain. V was trimmed by 2 bases and J by 3 bases, leaving 7 bases between them. Germline lookup yields CDR1 ENHRY and CDR2 SYGVKD. The CDR3 spans 14 residues. The CDR3 nucleotides are TGTGCCATCAGTGAGATAGGATACACCGGGGAGCTGTTTTTT. Translating it yields CAISEIGYTGELFF.

The chain has TRBV4-1 and TRBJ1-4; no clear D gene. The CDR3 covers 14 residues. Trimming pared 4 bases from V and 0 bases from J, leaving 6 bases between. Looked up from germline, CDR1 is MGHRA and CDR2 is YSYEKL. The CDR3 DNA sequence: TGCGCCAGCAGCCCCCGGGCAACTAATGAAAAACTGTTTTTT. Translated: CASSPRATNEKLFF.

V gene TRBV3-1 (or the pseudogene TRBV3-2) combines with J gene TRBJ1-3; D is unclear. The V gene lost 8 bases and the J gene lost 0 bases, with 17 bases spanning the gap. In germline, CDR1 is LGHDT, CDR2 YNNKEL (reference sequence). The CDR3 totals 16 residues. CDR3 DNA sequence: TGTGCCAGCCACTTGGGGTCAGGCCTCTCTGGAAACACCATATATTTT. It is translated as CASHLGSGLSGNTIYF.

The chain couples TRBV6-5 to TRBJ2-5; D is uncertain. CDR3 size: 13 residues. The V end was cut by 6 bases, the J end by 5 bases, with 13 bases between. Germline V gives CDR1 MNHEY, CDR2 SVGAGI. CDR3 amino acids: CASSIIPRETQYF. In DNA form, the CDR3 reads TGTGCCAGCAGCATCATTCCCCGGGAGACCCAGTACTTC.

J is TRBJ2-7 and V is TRBV4-3, with TRBD2 identical over 11 bases. The J segment lost 4 bases and the V segment lost 0 bases, leaving 5 bases of the junction unmatched. The germline CDR1 and CDR2 sequences are LGHNA and YSLEER. The CDR3 covers 16 residues. CDR3 DNA sequence: TGCGCCAGCAGCCAAGATTTCGGGACTAGCGGATACGAGCAGTACTTC. This sequence encodes CASSQDFGTSGYEQYF.

The table lists this clone with a count of one. The chain couples TRBV27 to TRBJ2-1; 7 positions agree with TRBD1. Germline CDR1 reads MNHEY; CDR2 reads SMNVEV (reference sequence). This CDR3 is built from 15 residues. The junction had 6 bases not matched to a gene; V was cut back by 3 bases and J by 4 bases. The CDR3 bases are TGTGCCAGCAGTTTGGCAGGGGGTTATTACAATGAGCAGTTCTTC. Its protein product is CASSLAGGYYNEQFF.

This chain joins TRBV19 and TRBJ1-1; D is uncertain. V dropped 3 bases and J dropped 1 base, with 9 bases sitting between them. The CDR3 totals 14 residues. Germline CDR1 and CDR2: LNHDA and SQIVND (reference sequence). The CDR3 sequence: CASSIPGWNTEAFF. CDR3 nucleotides: TGTGCCAGTAGTATCCCGGGATGGAACACTGAAGCTTTCTTT.

The V call is TRBV7-8, the J call TRBJ2-1; D remains unclear. This CDR3 is built from 14 residues. CDR1 SGHVS and CDR2 FQNEAQ come from the germline V gene. Deletions cut 5 bases from V and 5 bases from J, with 13 bases between. CDR3 coding DNA: TGTGCCAGCAGCCCTACAGACGGAGACAATGAGCAGTTCTTC. Translated: CASSPTDGDNEQFF.

This chain connects TRBV4-3 to TRBJ1-3, with D tentatively TRBD1 (5 bases). The CDR3 covers 14 residues. The germline CDR1 and CDR2 sequences are LGHNA and YSLEER. V shed 1 base and J shed 4 bases, with 8 bases lying between them. Here the CDR3 DNA reads TGCGCCAGCAGCCAAGGAGGGGACGGAAACACCATATATTTT. Translation: CASSQGGDGNTIYF.

Only one count was recorded for this clone. The rearrangement links TRBV30 to TRBJ1-5, with TRBD1 identical over 7 bases. The CDR3 is made up of 13 amino acids. Germline assignment: CDR1 GTSNPN and CDR2 SVGIG (reference sequence). Unmatched junction bases numbered 5, after V lost 5 bases and J lost 4 bases. The CDR3 here is CAWSQGPNQPQHF. As DNA, the CDR3 is TGTGCCTGGTCACAGGGGCCAAATCAGCCCCAGCATTTT.

The rearrangement links TRBV6-2 or TRBV6-3 to TRBJ2-1; D is unclear. V was pared by 4 bases and J by 8 bases, with 9 bases between. CDR1 is MNHEY, CDR2 SVGEGT, per germline. CDR3 length: 12 amino acids. The CDR3 DNA reads TGTGCCAGCAGTTCCAACGTGGATGAGCAGTTCTTC. This gives the protein CASSSNVDEQFF.

J is TRBJ2-7 and V is TRBV4-1; 13 nucleotides agree with TRBD2. Germline V gene lookup returns CDR1 MGHRA and CDR2 YSYEKL. V dropped 5 bases and J dropped 5; count of bases not matched to a gene: 9. The CDR3 spans 16 residues. The CDR3, as DNA: TGCGCCAGCAGCTTTCGTACCGGACTAGCGGGAGACGAGCAGTACTTC. As protein: CASSFRTGLAGDEQYF.

The chain employs TRBV6-5 and TRBJ1-1; perhaps TRBD1 as D (6 bases). Germline V lookup: CDR1 MNHEY, CDR2 SVGAGI. Trimming removed 2 bases from V and 4 bases from J, with 8 bases in between. The CDR3 sequence is 13 residues long. CDR3 nucleotides: TGTGCCAGCAGTTACATGGACAGCACTGAAGCTTTCTTT. It codes for CASSYMDSTEAFF.

V is TRBV10-2 and J is TRBJ1-2, with D hard to call. The V gene's germline CDR1 is WSHSY and CDR2 SAAADI. The V gene lost 7 bases and the J gene lost 8 bases, with 20 bases spanning the gap. The CDR3 is made up of 14 amino acids. The CDR3 loop is CASTDSQIRTGYTF. For the CDR3, the DNA is TGCGCCAGCACCGATTCCCAAATAAGGACGGGCTACACCTTC.

This clone was detected only once. V gene TRBV19 combines with J gene TRBJ2-7, with 7 nucleotides matching TRBD2. Trimming took 8 bases from V and 1 from J; bases not matched to a gene: 8. The CDR3 runs to 14 residues. Germline-derived CDR1 and CDR2 are LNHDA and SQIVND (reference sequence). The CDR3 bases are TGTGCCAGTCTGGGGGGGACCGAGTCCTACGAGCAGTACTTC. As protein: CASLGGTESYEQYF.

V gene TRBV28 combines with J gene TRBJ2-3, with D hard to call. CDR3 length: 17 residues. With 1 base removed from V and 4 bases from J, the gap between germline ends came to 18 bases. Germline V gene data show CDR1 as MDHEN and CDR2 as SYDVKM. The CDR3, as DNA: TGTGCCAGCAGTTTATCGTCCCCGTCAGCGATGGCAGATACGCAGTATTTT. Residues: CASSLSSPSAMADTQYF.

This chain joins TRBV19 and TRBJ1-3; no definite D call. Looked up from germline, CDR1 is LNHDA and CDR2 is SQIVND (reference sequence). CDR3 length equals 14 residues. The V end lost 5 bases, the J end lost 2 bases, and 10 bases lay between the germline ends. The DNA of the CDR3 is TGTGCCAGTAGTTTCGACGCGGCTGGAAACACCATATATTTT. Translation gives CASSFDAAGNTIYF.

This CDR3 reads CATSGGAGEKLFF. The DNA of the CDR3 is TGTGCCACATCAGGGGGCGCTGGGGAAAAACTGTTTTTT. The chain carries TRBV19 and TRBJ1-4; 8 bases map to TRBD1. This CDR3 has 13 residues. The ends lost 10 bases at V and 8 bases at J; junction bases unmatched: 9. Per the germline V gene, CDR1 is LNHDA and CDR2 is SQIVND (reference sequence).

This clone has a handful of counts. The chain joins TRBV6-5 to TRBJ2-5; 9 nucleotides match TRBD2. Trimming at V came to 8 bases and at J to 5 bases, leaving 12 bases not matched to a gene. Germline V gene data show CDR1 as MNHEY and CDR2 as SVGAGI. The CDR3 is 15 residues long. This chain's CDR3 is CASVRWAGGSETQYF. The CDR3 DNA sequence: TGTGCCAGCGTTAGGTGGGCGGGAGGGTCCGAGACCCAGTACTTC.

The V call is TRBV6-2 or TRBV6-3, the J call TRBJ1-2; maybe TRBD1 (6 bases). CDR1 is MNHEY and CDR2 is SVGEGT in the germline V gene. The CDR3 extends over 14 amino acids. Trimming shortened V by 2 bases and J by 3 bases, and 10 bases separated the two germline ends. The CDR3 bases are TGTGCCAGCAGTTACGGTACAGGGTACTATGGCTACACCTTC. It translates to CASSYGTGYYGYTF.

The chain uses TRBV5-5 and TRBJ1-6, with a tentative D call TRBD1 (5 bases). Germline CDR1 reads SGHKS; CDR2 reads YYEKEE (reference sequence). There are 15 residues in the CDR3. V was pared by 2 bases and J by 8 bases, with 14 bases between. As DNA, the CDR3 is TGTGCCAGCAGCTTCCCGCCGCCCAGGGATTCACCCCTCCACTTT. Protein product: CASSFPPPRDSPLHF.

The chain recombines TRBV2 with TRBJ1-2; 10 positions agree with TRBD1. Germline V CDR1 and CDR2: SNHLY, FYNNEI. The CDR3 has 13 amino acids. V lost 6 bases to trimming and J lost 6 bases; unmatched junction nucleotides: 4. This CDR3 is CASRVDRGNGYTF. CDR3 nucleotide sequence: TGTGCCAGCAGGGTGGACAGGGGGAATGGCTACACCTTC.

V is TRBV28 and J is TRBJ1-3; D uncertain. From germline, CDR1 is MDHEN and CDR2 SYDVKM. The CDR3 is 14 residues long. V dropped 6 bases and J dropped 1 base, with 10 bases sitting between them. Written as DNA, the CDR3 is TGTGCCAGCAGCCTTTACGAGTCTGGAAACACCATATATTTT. This sequence encodes CASSLYESGNTIYF.

This rearrangement joins TRBV24-1 to TRBJ2-1; D unclear. The CDR3 spans 16 residues. Trimming took off 3 bases at V and 0 bases at J, with 11 bases between the two ends. The germline V gene encodes CDR1 KGHDR and CDR2 SFDVKD. CDR3 in DNA: TGTGCCACCAGTGATCCCCTGGGGTCCTCCTACAATGAGCAGTTCTTC. Protein product: CATSDPLGSSYNEQFF.

The V and J genes are TRBV19 and TRBJ1-2; maybe TRBD1 (6 bases). CDR3 length: 13 amino acids. Germline-derived CDR1 and CDR2 are LNHDA and SQIVND (reference sequence). With 6 bases removed from V and 1 base from J, the gap between germline ends came to 9 bases. The CDR3 here is CASSQGLNYGYTF. The DNA for the CDR3 is TGTGCCAGTAGCCAGGGGCTTAACTATGGCTACACCTTC.

The CDR3 DNA is TGCGCCAGGGGTAAGCGGGCCAGCAATACTTACTCCTACAATGAGCAGTTCTTC. Protein product: CARGKRASNTYSYNEQFF. The J gene is TRBJ2-1, the V gene TRBV4-1, with a tentative D call TRBD2 (6 bases). The ends were cut back, 9 bases at V and 0 bases at J, with 24 bases in the middle. The CDR3 consists of 18 residues. In germline, CDR1 is MGHRA, CDR2 YSYEKL.